The present T cell receptor beta chain was sequenced within a study of blood T cell repertoires in COVID-19. Study as a whole: There were acute and convalescent COVID-19 samples, and they came from the United States, Italy and Spain.

V was cut by 4 bases and J by 3 bases, with 14 bases left in between. The length of the CDR3 is 15 residues. The germline CDR1 and CDR2 sequences are SGHRS and YFSETQ. Authors' analysis steps: From reference gene primer amplification, estimates of nucleated cell counts were derived. TCRdb's copy holds only in-frame clones and misses some; the assay was immunoSEQ multiplex PCR. V and J calls and clone size come straight from that table; D and trimming were deduced from the DNA. The sample lists about 280,000 clones; roughly 85% were seen once. Material: PBMCs or T cells enriched from blood (not recorded which). The source is a woman between 45 and 60 years old who had recovered from COVID-19. The V gene is TRBV5-1, the J gene TRBJ1-3; D gene uncertain. The CDR3 region has the DNA TGCGCCAGCAGCCCCGAAGGAGGGAGTGGAAACACCATATATTTT. Translation: CASSPEGGSGNTIYF.